The rows below give T cell receptor beta chains drawn from one sample of a study of blood T cell repertoires in COVID-19. The assay was immunoSEQ multiplex PCR, and TCRdb's table has in-frame clones only and misses some. The sample carries approximately 130,000 clones, approximately 80% recorded once. Sequenced sample: peripheral blood. The receptors originated from a woman aged 60-70 years with active or convalescent COVID-19. Both conserved end residues are part of each CDR3. Each record gives: J gene, V gene, CDR3 length, clone size, D gene, CDR3 DNA, CDR3 protein. The D gene is left open where the match is weak. Clone size is given for some rows only: seen once, a few or many times, or a class if the clone is expanded.

j_call: TRBJ1-1; v_call: TRBV6-4; cdr3_length: 13; clone_size: -; d_call: -; cdr3_nt: TGTGCCAGCAGTGCACAGGCCACGGGTGAAGCTTTCTTT; cdr3_aa: CASSAQATGEAFF
j_call: TRBJ2-7; v_call: TRBV19; cdr3_length: 13; clone_size: -; d_call: TRBD2; cdr3_nt: TGTGCCAGTAGTACCCAGGGAGGGTACGAGCAGTACTTC; cdr3_aa: CASSTQGGYEQYF
j_call: TRBJ2-5; v_call: TRBV28; cdr3_length: 14; clone_size: -; d_call: -; cdr3_nt: TGTGCCAGCAGCTACCCAGGGGCGAAAGAGACCCAGTACTTC; cdr3_aa: CASSYPGAKETQYF
j_call: TRBJ2-6; v_call: TRBV5-1; cdr3_length: 16; clone_size: -; d_call: -; cdr3_nt: TGCGCCAGCAGCTTGGGAGGACACTCTGGGGCCAACGTCCTGACTTTC; cdr3_aa: CASSLGGHSGANVLTF
j_call: TRBJ1-2; v_call: TRBV6-5; cdr3_length: 15; clone_size: -; d_call: TRBD1; cdr3_nt: TGTGCCAGCAGTTACCTCCCCGGGACAGGGTATGGCTACACCTTC; cdr3_aa: CASSYLPGTGYGYTF
j_call: TRBJ2-1; v_call: TRBV2; cdr3_length: 12; clone_size: once; d_call: -; cdr3_nt: TGTGCCAGCAGGAACAGGTACAATGAGCAGTTCTTC; cdr3_aa: CASRNRYNEQFF
j_call: TRBJ2-3; v_call: TRBV7-2; cdr3_length: 14; clone_size: once; d_call: -; cdr3_nt: TGTGCCAGCAGCTGGCGGGGATTGACAGATACGCAGTATTTT; cdr3_aa: CASSWRGLTDTQYF
j_call: TRBJ1-5; v_call: TRBV28; cdr3_length: 13; clone_size: -; d_call: -; cdr3_nt: TGTGCCAGCACCGGGGGTATTGTGCAGCCCCAGCATTTT; cdr3_aa: CASTGGIVQPQHF
j_call: TRBJ1-1; v_call: TRBV13; cdr3_length: 16; clone_size: -; d_call: -; cdr3_nt: TGTGCCAGCAGCCCAACTTACAAGAGGTCGAACACTGAAGCTTTCTTT; cdr3_aa: CASSPTYKRSNTEAFF
j_call: TRBJ1-2; v_call: TRBV2; cdr3_length: 18; clone_size: -; d_call: TRBD1; cdr3_nt: TGTGCCAGCAGTGGGCCCTGGACAGGATTTGGCCCGCCCTATGGCTACACCTTC; cdr3_aa: CASSGPWTGFGPPYGYTF
j_call: TRBJ2-2; v_call: TRBV19; cdr3_length: 15; clone_size: -; d_call: TRBD1; cdr3_nt: TGTGCCAGCGCCACCGGGACAGGGCGTGAAGGGGAGCTGTTTTTT; cdr3_aa: CASATGTGREGELFF
j_call: TRBJ1-2; v_call: TRBV4-3; cdr3_length: 15; clone_size: once; d_call: -; cdr3_nt: TGCGCCAGCAGCCAAGAAAACAGCAGGGTCGAGAGCTACACCTTC; cdr3_aa: CASSQENSRVESYTF
j_call: TRBJ1-1; v_call: TRBV7-9; cdr3_length: 17; clone_size: -; d_call: -; cdr3_nt: TGTGCCAGCAGCTTGATCGGGGGATCCACAATGAACACTGAAGCTTTCTTT; cdr3_aa: CASSLIGGSTMNTEAFF
j_call: TRBJ1-2; v_call: TRBV5-8; cdr3_length: 11; clone_size: -; d_call: -; cdr3_nt: TGTGCCAGCAGCTTGGTGGGCGGCTACACCTTC; cdr3_aa: CASSLVGGYTF
j_call: TRBJ2-2; v_call: TRBV7-3; cdr3_length: 14; clone_size: -; d_call: TRBD1; cdr3_nt: TGTGCCAGCAGCTTAGGACAGGGGACCGGGGAGCTGTTTTTT; cdr3_aa: CASSLGQGTGELFF
j_call: TRBJ2-7; v_call: TRBV28; cdr3_length: 15; clone_size: -; d_call: -; cdr3_nt: TGTGCCAGCAGTTTGTTTTCACGGAGCGACTACGAGCAGTACTTC; cdr3_aa: CASSLFSRSDYEQYF
j_call: TRBJ1-2; v_call: TRBV6-5; cdr3_length: 13; clone_size: once; d_call: -; cdr3_nt: TGTGCCAGCTGGGGGGGACACAGCTATGGCTACACCTTC; cdr3_aa: CASWGGHSYGYTF
j_call: TRBJ1-5; v_call: TRBV4-1; cdr3_length: 13; clone_size: few; d_call: -; cdr3_nt: TGCGCCAGCAGCCAAGGCCAGTTTCAGCCCCAGCATTTT; cdr3_aa: CASSQGQFQPQHF
j_call: TRBJ2-1; v_call: TRBV13; cdr3_length: 17; clone_size: many; d_call: TRBD2; cdr3_nt: TGTGCCAGCAGCTCTCCCGCGGGGACTAGCGGTTACAATGAGCAGTTCTTC; cdr3_aa: CASSSPAGTSGYNEQFF
j_call: TRBJ1-1; v_call: TRBV28; cdr3_length: 12; clone_size: -; d_call: -; cdr3_nt: TGTGCCAGCAGATCAGGGGTGACTGAAGCTTTCTTT; cdr3_aa: CASRSGVTEAFF
j_call: TRBJ1-2; v_call: TRBV19; cdr3_length: 15; clone_size: once; d_call: -; cdr3_nt: TGTGCCAGTAGTGGACAAGTAGTCGGATCCTATGGCTACACCTTC; cdr3_aa: CASSGQVVGSYGYTF
j_call: TRBJ2-5; v_call: TRBV11-3; cdr3_length: 13; clone_size: -; d_call: -; cdr3_nt: TGTGCCAGCAGCTTAGCCCCCGGAGAGACCCAGTACTTC; cdr3_aa: CASSLAPGETQYF
j_call: TRBJ1-2; v_call: TRBV19; cdr3_length: 16; clone_size: -; d_call: TRBD1; cdr3_nt: TGTGCCAGTAGGGAGTGGGACAGCGCGTTAAACTATGGCTACACCTTC; cdr3_aa: CASREWDSALNYGYTF
j_call: TRBJ1-5; v_call: TRBV5-1; cdr3_length: 14; clone_size: once; d_call: TRBD1; cdr3_nt: TGCGCCAGCAGCTTGGGAGGGGGCGGTCAGCCCCAGCATTTT; cdr3_aa: CASSLGGGGQPQHF
j_call: TRBJ1-5; v_call: TRBV5-1; cdr3_length: 15; clone_size: -; d_call: -; cdr3_nt: TGCGCCAGCAGTCTGGCGGGCCAAATGAATCAGCCCCAGCATTTT; cdr3_aa: CASSLAGQMNQPQHF
j_call: TRBJ2-1; v_call: TRBV6-5; cdr3_length: 13; clone_size: once; d_call: -; cdr3_nt: TGTGCCAGCAGTTACTCGAGCGGAGAAGAGCAGTTCTTC; cdr3_aa: CASSYSSGEEQFF
j_call: TRBJ2-2; v_call: TRBV24-1; cdr3_length: 12; clone_size: -; d_call: -; cdr3_nt: TGTGCCACCAGTGGCACTCCGAGGGAGCTGTTTTTT; cdr3_aa: CATSGTPRELFF
j_call: TRBJ1-1; v_call: TRBV15; cdr3_length: 14; clone_size: once; d_call: -; cdr3_nt: TGTGCCACCAGCAGACGGACAGCAAACACTGAAGCTTTCTTT; cdr3_aa: CATSRRTANTEAFF
j_call: TRBJ1-5; v_call: TRBV6-5; cdr3_length: 13; clone_size: -; d_call: TRBD1; cdr3_nt: TGTGCCAGCAGTCCCGACAGGGATCAGCCCCAGCATTTT; cdr3_aa: CASSPDRDQPQHF
j_call: TRBJ2-7; v_call: TRBV29-1; cdr3_length: 15; clone_size: -; d_call: -; cdr3_nt: TGCAGCGTTGCCCCCCGGGGACAACTGACTTACGAGCAGTACTTC; cdr3_aa: CSVAPRGQLTYEQYF
j_call: TRBJ2-3; v_call: TRBV18; cdr3_length: 14; clone_size: -; d_call: TRBD2; cdr3_nt: TGTGCCAGCTCCCGGAGCGGGGACACAGATACGCAGTATTTT; cdr3_aa: CASSRSGDTDTQYF
j_call: TRBJ2-4; v_call: TRBV6-5; cdr3_length: 15; clone_size: -; d_call: -; cdr3_nt: TGTGCCAGCGAGTGGGGAGGGGGTGCCAGCAACATTCAGTACTTC; cdr3_aa: CASEWGGGASNIQYF
j_call: TRBJ2-1; v_call: TRBV27; cdr3_length: 11; clone_size: -; d_call: -; cdr3_nt: TGTGCCAGCAGTCGCCCGGGAACAGTGATCTTC; cdr3_aa: CASSRPGTVIF
j_call: TRBJ1-2; v_call: TRBV10-1; cdr3_length: 14; clone_size: -; d_call: TRBD1; cdr3_nt: TGCGCCAGCAGTGAGAGGACAGGGGCGTATGGCTACACCTTC; cdr3_aa: CASSERTGAYGYTF
j_call: TRBJ1-2; v_call: TRBV28; cdr3_length: 16; clone_size: once; d_call: -; cdr3_nt: TGTGCCAGCAGTATCTGGGCCTCAGGGAAGGAAAGTGGCTACACCTTC; cdr3_aa: CASSIWASGKESGYTF
j_call: TRBJ1-2; v_call: TRBV4-1; cdr3_length: 16; clone_size: -; d_call: TRBD1; cdr3_nt: TGCGCCAGCAGCCACCTTGGGACAGGGCCCGACTATGGCTACACCTTC; cdr3_aa: CASSHLGTGPDYGYTF
j_call: TRBJ1-1; v_call: TRBV6-5; cdr3_length: 14; clone_size: -; d_call: -; cdr3_nt: TGTGCCAGCAGTTACTGGCAGGGAAACACTGAAGCTTTCTTT; cdr3_aa: CASSYWQGNTEAFF
j_call: TRBJ1-5; v_call: TRBV28; cdr3_length: 15; clone_size: many; d_call: TRBD1; cdr3_nt: TGTGCCAGCATTCCACAGGGGGCTAGCAATCAGCCCCAGCATTTT; cdr3_aa: CASIPQGASNQPQHF
j_call: TRBJ1-2; v_call: TRBV6-5; cdr3_length: 14; clone_size: -; d_call: TRBD1; cdr3_nt: TGTGCCACCATACCGGGACAGGGAGGCTATGGCTACACCTTC; cdr3_aa: CATIPGQGGYGYTF
j_call: TRBJ1-1; v_call: TRBV7-9; cdr3_length: 16; clone_size: -; d_call: -; cdr3_nt: TGTGCCAGCAGCTTAGTTCAGGGATTAGGCGCACTTGAAGCTTTCTTT; cdr3_aa: CASSLVQGLGALEAFF
j_call: TRBJ1-2; v_call: TRBV2; cdr3_length: 18; clone_size: -; d_call: TRBD1; cdr3_nt: TGTGCCAGCAGTGAAGTTGGGACAGGGGCTATCCTCGGCTATGGCTACACCTTC; cdr3_aa: CASSEVGTGAILGYGYTF
j_call: TRBJ1-1; v_call: TRBV18; cdr3_length: 13; clone_size: -; d_call: TRBD1; cdr3_nt: TGTGCCAGCTCACCTACGACAGGGGCTGAAGCTTTCTTT; cdr3_aa: CASSPTTGAEAFF
j_call: TRBJ2-3; v_call: TRBV13; cdr3_length: 19; clone_size: once; d_call: TRBD2; cdr3_nt: TGTGCCAGCAGCTCGGGGGGACTAGCGGGAGGGCCTGATACAGATACGCAGTATTTT; cdr3_aa: CASSSGGLAGGPDTDTQYF
j_call: TRBJ1-5; v_call: TRBV19; cdr3_length: 17; clone_size: -; d_call: TRBD1; cdr3_nt: TGTGCCAGTAGTAAACTTTCGGGACAGGGGCTCTATCAGCCCCAGCATTTT; cdr3_aa: CASSKLSGQGLYQPQHF
j_call: TRBJ2-7; v_call: TRBV4-1; cdr3_length: 14; clone_size: -; d_call: TRBD1; cdr3_nt: TGCGCCAGCAGCCATCTCCAGGGGGCCTACGAGCAGTACTTC; cdr3_aa: CASSHLQGAYEQYF
j_call: TRBJ2-5; v_call: TRBV4-2; cdr3_length: 18; clone_size: -; d_call: TRBD2; cdr3_nt: TGTGCCAGCAGCCAAGGGTCTAGCGGGGAGCCTGCCGGAGAGACCCAGTACTTC; cdr3_aa: CASSQGSSGEPAGETQYF
j_call: TRBJ2-3; v_call: TRBV19; cdr3_length: 16; clone_size: -; d_call: -; cdr3_nt: TGTGCCAGTAGGGACCCTCGGGACTTCGTCACAGATACGCAGTATTTT; cdr3_aa: CASRDPRDFVTDTQYF
j_call: TRBJ1-4; v_call: TRBV5-4; cdr3_length: 18; clone_size: -; d_call: TRBD1; cdr3_nt: TGTGCCAGCAGCAAGGGACAGGGGGCTAGCGCAACTAATGAAAAACTGTTTTTT; cdr3_aa: CASSKGQGASATNEKLFF